The text below deals with one T cell receptor (beta chain). The antigen is not known. This specimen comes from a study of shared clonotypes between healthy human individuals. The study, taken as a whole, reports: Shared clonotypes: about 5.3% naive CD4, under 4% naive CD8, 2% to 2.5% memory CD4, approximately 0.4% memory CD8.

This CDR3 is built from 16 residues. V gave up 1 base and J gave up 5 bases, with 14 bases separating them. Germline V gene sequence: CDR1 LNHDA, CDR2 SQIVND (reference sequence). Only in-frame clones appear in the TCRdb table, and some are missing; sequencing was by immunoSEQ multiplex PCR. Found here are 2 million to 2.5 million clones, over 90% of them singletons; the top ten hold roughly 0.36%. Sequencing used naive CD4+ T cells from PBMCs. Stated subset: CD45RA+ positively selected. The V gene is TRBV19, the J gene TRBJ1-4; D gene uncertain. This sequence originates from a man between 18 and 29 years old in good health. Some clones in this sample may be carry-over from other donors' samples. The CDR3 DNA sequence: TGTGCCAGTAGTATAGGTTCGAGCAGGCGGAATGAAAAACTGTTTTTT. Protein product: CASSIGSSRRNEKLFF.